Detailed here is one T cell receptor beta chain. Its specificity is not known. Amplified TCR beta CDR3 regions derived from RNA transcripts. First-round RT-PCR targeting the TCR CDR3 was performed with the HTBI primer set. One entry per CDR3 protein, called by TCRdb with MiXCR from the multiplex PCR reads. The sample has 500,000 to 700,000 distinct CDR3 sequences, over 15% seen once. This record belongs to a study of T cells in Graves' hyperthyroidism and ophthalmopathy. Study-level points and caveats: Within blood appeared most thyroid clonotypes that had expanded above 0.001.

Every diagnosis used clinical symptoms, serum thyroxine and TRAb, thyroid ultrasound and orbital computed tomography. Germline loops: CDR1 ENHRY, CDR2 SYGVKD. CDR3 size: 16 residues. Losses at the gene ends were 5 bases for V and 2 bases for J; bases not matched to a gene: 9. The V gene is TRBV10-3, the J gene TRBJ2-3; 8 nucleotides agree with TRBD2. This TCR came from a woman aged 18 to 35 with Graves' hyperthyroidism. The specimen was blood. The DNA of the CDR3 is TGTGCCATCAGTAACAGACTAGCGCTCAACACAGATACGCAGTATTTT. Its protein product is CAISNRLALNTDTQYF.